Listed here are 26 T cell receptor beta chains from one sample, sequenced in a study of Tregs in tolerant kidney transplant recipients. Sequenced by immunoSEQ multiplex PCR; TCRdb stores in-frame clones only, minus some. The repertoire has 50,000 to 75,000 clones, approximately 85% of them found once; the top ten carry under 2.5%. This specimen consisted of Tregs from blood, obtained before the transplant. The receptors derive from a human donor who received a combined kidney and bone marrow transplant.

This chain links TRBV5-1 with TRBJ1-1; no clear D. The germline V gene encodes CDR1 SGHRS and CDR2 YFSETQ. V lost 2 bases, J lost 7 bases, and 12 bases lay in between. The CDR3 spans 13 residues. The CDR3 protein is CASSFTTGVEAFF. For the CDR3, the DNA is TGCGCCAGCAGCTTCACAACGGGAGTTGAAGCTTTCTTT.

J is TRBJ1-2 and V is TRBV2; D is unclear. Germline loops: CDR1 SNHLY, CDR2 FYNNEI. With 6 bases removed from V and 2 bases from J, the gap between germline ends came to 19 bases. The CDR3 spans 16 residues. The CDR3 DNA reads TGTGCCAGCAGGGCCCCCGGGCCCTCCGTCAACTATGGCTACACCTTC. Its protein product is CASRAPGPSVNYGYTF.

The sample holds a few counts of this clone. The V call is TRBV10-3, the J call TRBJ2-7, with D possibly matching TRBD2 (6 bases). The length of the CDR3 is 14 residues. Germline V gene lookup returns CDR1 ENHRY and CDR2 SYGVKD. Trimming took 8 bases from V and 3 from J, leaving 17 bases between them. This CDR3 reads CAIRGTEGVYEQYF. CDR3 sequence (DNA): TGTGCCATCCGGGGGACGGAAGGTGTCTACGAGCAGTACTTC.

The V call is TRBV5-5, the J call TRBJ2-7; D is perhaps TRBD1 (5 bases). CDR1 and CDR2 (germline): SGHKS, YYEKEE (reference sequence). V lost 3 bases, J lost 7 bases, and 17 bases lay in between. This CDR3 region has 14 residues. The CDR3 DNA reads TGTGCCAGCAGCTGGGGCTCAGCCAGCTGGGAGCAGTACTTC. The encoded protein is CASSWGSASWEQYF.

CDR3 DNA: TGTGCCAGCAGCCTCAGCGGGGGGGTCCCCTACGAGCAGTACTTC. This sequence encodes CASSLSGGVPYEQYF. The chain employs TRBV7-9 and TRBJ2-5; 10 nucleotides match TRBD2. The J call may be mistaken, given a closer DNA end match to TRBJ2-7. CDR3 length equals 15 residues. CDR1 is SEHNR, CDR2 FQNEAQ, per germline (reference sequence).

The chain is built from TRBV9 and TRBJ2-7; 9 bases agree with TRBD1. Trimming cost V 2 bases and J 6 bases; bases outside gene matches: 9. The CDR3 consists of 15 residues. Germline V lookup: CDR1 SGDLS, CDR2 YYNGEE. CDR3 in DNA: TGTGCCAGCAGCGTTGACGGGACAGGGTTTCGCGAGCAGTACTTC. Amino acid sequence: CASSVDGTGFREQYF. Filled out from reference TRBV9 and TRBJ2-7, the complete variable domain reads DSGVTQTPKHLITATGQRVTLRCSPRSGDLSVYWYQQSLDQGLQFLIQYYNGEERAKGNILERFSAQQFPDLHSELNLSSLELGDSALYFCASSVDGTGFREQYFGPGTRLTVT.

The rearrangement links TRBV7-9 to TRBJ2-5; D not resolved. Germline V gene sequence: CDR1 SEHNR, CDR2 FQNEAQ (reference sequence). Between the trimmed V and J ends, which lost 5 bases and 0 bases, there was a span of 13 bases. The CDR3 runs to 15 residues. CDR3 residues: CASSRAETYQETQYF. The CDR3 region has the DNA TGTGCCAGCAGCCGGGCAGAAACCTACCAAGAGACCCAGTACTTC.

This clone was picked up a small number of times. V is TRBV9 and J is TRBJ2-1; D is unclear. The length of the CDR3 is 16 residues. Trimming stripped 3 bases from V and 3 bases from J, with 16 bases between. Germline lookup yields CDR1 SGDLS and CDR2 YYNGEE. CDR3 nucleotide sequence: TGTGCCAGCAGCGGCCGCCGGACCCGAAACTACAATGAGCAGTTCTTC. Its protein product is CASSGRRTRNYNEQFF.

V is TRBV6-6 and J is TRBJ1-2; 12 bases fit TRBD1. The CDR3 totals 14 residues. With 4 bases clipped from V and 11 bases from J, the junction kept 8 bases outside the gene matches. Germline assignment: CDR1 MNHNY and CDR2 SVGAGI (reference sequence). The CDR3, as DNA: TGTGCCAGCAGTTCATGGGGACAGGGGGCTTTGTACACCTTC. Protein product: CASSSWGQGALYTF.

Turning to this clone: The same CDR3 can be traced to other DNA sequences in this sample. V and J are TRBV18 and TRBJ1-1; tentatively, D is TRBD1 (5 bases). Germline loops: CDR1 KGHSH, CDR2 LQKENI. The CDR3 has 13 amino acids. Between the trimmed V and J ends, which lost 3 bases and 1 base, there was a span of 6 bases. The CDR3 sequence: CASSPTGNTEAFF. CDR3 DNA sequence: TGTGCCAGCTCACCCACAGGGAACACTGAAGCTTTCTTT.

This chain links TRBV11-3 with TRBJ2-1; D remains unclear. The CDR3 is 13 amino acids. The V and J ends lost 1 base and 5 bases respectively, with 6 bases between them. The germline V gene has CDR1 SGHNT and CDR2 YENEEA. The CDR3 protein is CASSLGQHNEQFF. The CDR3 DNA reads TGTGCCAGCAGCTTAGGGCAGCACAATGAGCAGTTCTTC. Looking up the rest from reference TRBV11-3 and TRBJ2-1 gives the full variable domain: EAGVVQSPRYKIIEKKQPVAFWCNPISGHNTLYWYLQNLGQGPELLIRYENEEAVDDSQLPKDRFSAERLKGVDSTLKIQPAELGDSAVYLCASSLGQHNEQFFGPGTRLTVL.

This clone came up once. This chain joins TRBV7-9 and TRBJ2-1; D not certain. This CDR3 has 13 amino acids. Trimming left V 8 bases short and J 4 bases short, with 12 bases between. Germline CDR1 is SEHNR and CDR2 is FQNEAQ (reference sequence). The CDR3 sequence is CASADGSYNEQFF. CDR3 bases: TGTGCCAGCGCCGACGGCAGTTACAATGAGCAGTTCTTC.

The V gene is TRBV28, the J gene TRBJ2-7, with D maybe TRBD1 (6 bases). The CDR3 runs to 14 residues. The germline V gene encodes CDR1 MDHEN and CDR2 SYDVKM. V dropped 5 bases and J dropped 2 bases, with 13 bases sitting between them. The CDR3 coding sequence is TGTGCCAGCAGTCGACAGGACAGTCCCTACGAGCAGTACTTC. It translates to CASSRQDSPYEQYF.

The chain has TRBV27 and TRBJ1-1, with TRBD1 matching over 7 bases. The CDR3 covers 14 residues. V lost 6 bases to trimming and J lost 8 bases; unmatched junction nucleotides: 12. Germline V lookup: CDR1 MNHEY, CDR2 SMNVEV (reference sequence). CDR3 in amino acids: CASRGWTGLSEAFF. CDR3 sequence (DNA): TGTGCCAGCAGGGGTTGGACAGGCCTTTCCGAAGCTTTCTTT.

The chain has TRBV2 and TRBJ1-1; D might be TRBD1 (5 bases). There are 13 residues in the CDR3. Germline V CDR1 and CDR2: SNHLY, FYNNEI. V shed 4 bases and J shed 3 bases, with 9 bases lying between them. This CDR3 reads CASSARVDTEAFF. In DNA form, the CDR3 reads TGTGCCAGCAGTGCCAGGGTGGACACTGAAGCTTTCTTT.

The V call is TRBV11-2, the J call TRBJ2-2, with TRBD2 matching 13 bases. The CDR3 sequence is 17 residues long. After removal of 8 bases from V and 5 bases from J, the junction contained 11 bases not matched to a gene. CDR1 is SGHAT and CDR2 is FQNNGV in the germline V gene. Written as DNA, the CDR3 is TGTGCCAGCCGACTAGCGGGAGGAATGTCGGGGACCGGGGAGCTGTTTTTT. It codes for CASRLAGGMSGTGELFF.

CDR3 sequence (DNA): TGTGCCAGCAGTGAAGGGACCTACGGGGGTACTGAAGCTTTCTTT. This codes for CASSEGTYGGTEAFF. The chain joins TRBV2 to TRBJ1-1, with D tentatively TRBD1 (5 bases). V was trimmed by 1 base and J by 5 bases, leaving 14 bases between them. There are 15 residues in the CDR3. In germline, CDR1 is SNHLY, CDR2 FYNNEI.

This chain uses TRBV7-8 with TRBJ2-3; D ambiguous. The CDR3 sequence is 13 residues long. Germline lookup yields CDR1 SGHVS and CDR2 FQNEAQ. Trimming removed 0 bases at V and 6 bases at J, with 7 bases between. CDR3 nucleotides: TGTGCCAGCAGCTTAGCACACGGGGATACGCAGTATTTT. Translation: CASSLAHGDTQYF.

The chain joins TRBV5-1 to TRBJ1-4, with D possibly being TRBD1 (6 bases). The V end lost 2 bases, the J end lost 7 bases, and 12 bases lay between the germline ends. This CDR3 contains 14 residues. Germline values: CDR1 SGHRS, CDR2 YFSETQ. The CDR3 loop is CASSLQGPGEKLFF. DNA for the CDR3: TGCGCCAGCAGCTTACAGGGCCCGGGTGAAAAACTGTTTTTT. Filled out from reference TRBV5-1 and TRBJ1-4, the complete variable domain reads KAGVTQTPRYLIKTRGQQVTLSCSPISGHRSVSWYQQTPGQGLQFLFEYFSETQRNKGNFPGRFSGRQFSNSRSEMNVSTLELGDSALYLCASSLQGPGEKLFFGSGTQLSVL.

The chain joins TRBV5-1 to TRBJ2-1; TRBD1 might be the D (6 bases). Germline-derived CDR1 and CDR2 are SGHRS and YFSETQ. V was trimmed by 0 bases and J by 0 bases, leaving 10 bases between them. The CDR3 covers 16 residues. DNA of the CDR3: TGCGCCAGCAGCTTGGGGGCAGGGGTCTCCTACAATGAGCAGTTCTTC. It yields the protein CASSLGAGVSYNEQFF.

Notes on this clone: An end of the junction differs from the germline gene, which may be a read error. The V call is TRBV11-2, the J call TRBJ1-3; D gene ambiguous. Germline V gene sequence: CDR1 SGHAT, CDR2 FQNNGV. The CDR3 spans 15 residues. CDR3: CANSLDRPAGNTIYF. CDR3 nucleotide sequence: TGTGCCAACAGCTTAGATCGCCCAGCTGGAAACACCATATATTTT. Combining the CDR3 with reference TRBV11-2 and TRBJ1-3 gives the whole variable domain EAGVAQSPRYKIIEKRQSVAFWCNPISGHATLYWYQQILGQGPKLLIQFQNNGVVDDSQLPKDRFSAERLKGVDSTLKIQPAKLEDSAVYLCANSLDRPAGNTIYFGEGSWLTVV.

This clone is a singleton in its sample. The chain couples TRBV27 to TRBJ1-5; D unresolved. V was shortened by 2 bases and J by 5 bases, with 7 bases between the two germline ends. The CDR3 extends over 13 amino acids. Germline CDR1 is MNHEY and CDR2 is SMNVEV (reference sequence). CDR3 protein: CASSLKGYQPQHF. The CDR3 nucleotides are TGTGCCAGCAGTTTAAAGGGATATCAGCCCCAGCATTTT.

The chain links TRBV28 to TRBJ1-1, with D unresolved. CDR1 and CDR2 (germline): MDHEN, SYDVKM. The CDR3 is made up of 13 amino acids. Trimming shortened V by 6 bases and J by 4 bases, and 12 bases separated the two germline ends. The CDR3 nucleotides read TGTGCCAGCAGATCATATGGGTCCACTGAAGCTTTCTTT. Protein: CASRSYGSTEAFF.

The genes are TRBV2 and TRBJ2-5; D unresolved. In germline, CDR1 is SNHLY, CDR2 FYNNEI. V dropped 6 bases and J dropped 5 bases, with 16 bases sitting between them. This CDR3 contains 14 residues. CDR3 in amino acids: CASRVALLGETQYF. The CDR3 DNA follows: TGTGCCAGCAGGGTCGCCCTCTTGGGCGAGACCCAGTACTTC.

The chain employs TRBV28 and TRBJ2-5; TRBD2 matches at 8 bases. The V gene's germline CDR1 is MDHEN and CDR2 SYDVKM. V shed 2 bases, J shed 6 bases, and the junction held 5 bases outside the gene matches. This CDR3 comprises 14 residues. CDR3 coding DNA: TGTGCCAGCAGTTTACGTCGGGAGGGTAAGACCCAGTACTTC. Translated: CASSLRREGKTQYF. The complete variable domain, with remaining parts taken from reference TRBV28 and TRBJ2-5, reads DVKVTQSSRYLVKRTGEKVFLECVQDMDHENMFWYRQDPGLGLRLIYFSYDVKMKEKGDIPEGYSVSREKKERFSLILESASTNQTSMYLCASSLRREGKTQYFGPGTRLLVL.

This chain uses TRBV6-1 with TRBJ2-2; no clear D gene. Deletions cut 4 bases from V and 2 bases from J, with 11 bases between. From germline, CDR1 is MNHNS and CDR2 SASEGT. This CDR3 region has 15 residues. The DNA of the CDR3 is TGTGCCAGCAGTGTAGAGTGGCCTAACACCGGGGAGCTGTTTTTT. This translates into CASSVEWPNTGELFF.